This T cell receptor beta chain was captured by sequencing in a study of cytomegalovirus exposure and HLA in healthy donors. For this clone: Antigen unknown.

V shed 2 bases, J shed 7 bases, and the junction held 5 bases outside the gene matches. The length of the CDR3 is 13 residues. CDR1 GTSNPN and CDR2 SVGIG come from the germline V gene (reference sequence). Broader study findings: Among TCR beta chains of equal frequency, HLA-associated ones were more clonally expanded in a later analysis.

The PCR ran on 60 Vbeta and 13 Jbeta primers. The assay was immunoSEQ multiplex PCR, and TCRdb's table has in-frame clones only and misses some. The table shows 100,000 to 150,000 clones, with more than 60% occurring only once. The clonotype originates from a woman aged 18-35 years in good health and CMV-seronegative. The sequenced sample was PBMCs. The V gene is TRBV30, the J gene TRBJ1-5; 7 nucleotides align to TRBD1. The CDR3 nucleotides are TGTGCCTGGAGTAATACAGGGGACCAGCCCCAGCATTTT. Translating gives CAWSNTGDQPQHF.